Sequencing of this T cell receptor beta chain was carried out in a study of post-analysis software for immune sequencing data. Overall study: Some patients lacked subtype; others had relapsing-remitting, secondary progressive or progressive-relapsing disease.

Unique-molecular-identifier-tagged TCR beta cDNA libraries were used. TCRdb reprocessed the PCR reads with MiXCR, giving one entry per CDR3 protein. This sample has around 160,000 distinct CDR3 sequences, with about 34% found just once. With regard to this clonotype: A read error is possible here, since a much larger clone lies one base away.

Germline CDR1 reads LGHNA; CDR2 reads YSLEER. The CDR3 is 15 amino acids. The clonotype originates from a girl aged 5-17 years with multiple sclerosis. The input for sequencing was blood, taken after autologous hematopoietic stem cell transplantation. This rearrangement joins TRBV4-3 to TRBJ2-7; D possibly corresponds to TRBD2 (6 bases). CDR3 amino acids: CASGQEAGTPYEQYF. The DNA for the CDR3 is TGCGCCAGCGGCCAAGAGGCGGGAACTCCCTACGAGCAGTACTTC.